The 19 T cell receptor beta chains below come from one sample, sequenced in a study of blood T cell repertoires in COVID-19. Sequencing used immunoSEQ multiplex PCR; TCRdb keeps in-frame clones, though not all of them. This repertoire shows more than 400,000 clones, approximately 83% found once; its top ten account for 3% to 4%. Sequenced sample: peripheral blood. The receptor source for this set is a human donor in a cohort sampled during active COVID-19.

This CDR3 is CASSLGREGNQPQHF. For the CDR3, the DNA is TGTGCCAGCAGCTTAGGTCGGGAGGGCAATCAGCCCCAGCATTTT. V gene TRBV7-8 combines with J gene TRBJ1-5; D remains unclear. Germline V lookup: CDR1 SGHVS, CDR2 FQNEAQ. The CDR3 contains 15 residues. Trimming cost V 1 base and J 2 bases, with 9 bases left between them.

The chain joins TRBV2 to TRBJ1-2, with TRBD1 matching 10 bases. The CDR3 spans 14 residues. The V gene end was trimmed by 7 bases and the J gene end by 3 bases; junction bases not matched to a gene: 5. Germline values: CDR1 SNHLY, CDR2 FYNNEI. The CDR3 nucleotides are TGTGCCAGCACCGGGACAGGGGCGTACTATGGCTACACCTTC. Translating gives CASTGTGAYYGYTF.

The chain carries TRBV19 and TRBJ1-2; 10 bases are shared with TRBD1. The CDR3 length is 14 residues. The germline V gene has CDR1 LNHDA and CDR2 SQIVND (reference sequence). The V segment lost 5 bases and the J segment 5 bases; nucleotides outside the gene matches: 5. The CDR3 spells CASSGGQGEYGYTF. For the CDR3, the DNA is TGTGCCAGTAGTGGAGGACAGGGGGAGTATGGCTACACCTTC.

This rearrangement joins TRBV7-8 to TRBJ2-7; D may be TRBD1 (6 bases). Germline values: CDR1 SGHVS, CDR2 FQNEAQ. This CDR3 has 14 residues. V lost 0 bases and J 4 bases, leaving 10 bases between the germline ends. The CDR3: CASSLAGAGYEQYF. For the CDR3, the DNA is TGTGCCAGCAGCTTAGCGGGGGCAGGGTACGAGCAGTACTTC.

V usage is TRBV7-3 and J usage is TRBJ2-3; 12 positions match TRBD2. V gave up 0 bases and J gave up 5 bases; unmatched junction bases: 3. Germline assignment: CDR1 SGHTA and CDR2 FQGTGA. The CDR3 loop spans 16 amino acids. The CDR3 DNA follows: TGTGCCAGCAGCTTAACGGGACTAGCGGGTGGAGATACGCAGTATTTT. It is translated as CASSLTGLAGGDTQYF.

On this clone itself: This sample includes further DNA sequences coding for the same CDR3. The chain joins TRBV18 to TRBJ1-5; D is undetermined. The germline V and J ends were trimmed by 3 bases and 5 bases, with 8 bases remaining between them. Germline V gene lookup returns CDR1 KGHSH and CDR2 LQKENI. The CDR3 has 13 residues. This CDR3 reads CASSPYRDQPQHF. The CDR3 DNA follows: TGTGCCAGCTCACCGTACAGAGATCAGCCCCAGCATTTT.

This clone was seen a handful of times. The chain couples TRBV19 to TRBJ1-1; D is ambiguous. Trimming pared 6 bases from V and 7 bases from J, leaving 15 bases between. This CDR3 has 13 residues. CDR1 and CDR2 from the germline V gene are LNHDA and SQIVND (reference sequence). CDR3 DNA sequence: TGTGCCAGTAGGAAATATAACAGAGATGAAGCTTTCTTT. Translation gives CASRKYNRDEAFF.

V gene TRBV5-6 combines with J gene TRBJ2-7; a weak D match, TRBD1 (6 bases). Deletions cut 4 bases from V and 2 bases from J, with 16 bases between. Looked up from germline, CDR1 is SGHDT and CDR2 is YYEEEE. The CDR3 covers 15 residues. The CDR3 DNA sequence: TGTGCCAGCAGCCGACCACAGGGATGGGCCTACGAGCAGTACTTC. Translating gives CASSRPQGWAYEQYF. Full variable domain (outside the CDR3, taken from reference TRBV5-6 and TRBJ2-7): DAGVTQSPTHLIKTRGQQVTLRCSPKSGHDTVSWYQQALGQGPQFIFQYYEEEERQRGNFPDRFSGHQFPNYSSELNVNALLLGDSALYLCASSRPQGWAYEQYFGPGTRLTVT.

This clone was counted once. The chain employs TRBV5-1 and TRBJ2-7; D perhaps matches TRBD2 (7 bases). The CDR3 totals 15 residues. Looked up from germline, CDR1 is SGHRS and CDR2 is YFSETQ. V shed 4 bases and J shed 3 bases, with 17 bases lying between them. CDR3 residues: CASSLRGGEGYEQYF. CDR3 in DNA: TGCGCCAGCAGCCTAAGGGGGGGAGAGGGCTACGAGCAGTACTTC.

The V and J genes are TRBV29-1 and TRBJ2-2; D is possibly TRBD1 (6 bases). There are 14 residues in the CDR3. V lost 2 bases, J lost 1 base, and 8 bases lay in between. CDR1 SQVTM and CDR2 ANQGSEA come from the germline V gene. The CDR3 protein is CSVEQGQNTGELFF. The CDR3 DNA follows: TGCAGCGTTGAACAGGGGCAGAACACCGGGGAGCTGTTTTTT.

The CDR3 sequence: CASSEGVAGAKNIQYF. In nucleotides, the CDR3 is TGTGCCAGCAGTGAAGGGGTCGCAGGGGCCAAAAACATTCAGTACTTC. This chain uses TRBV2 with TRBJ2-4, with a tentative D call TRBD1 (5 bases). Trimming left V 1 base short and J 1 base short, with 11 bases between. CDR3 length equals 16 residues. Germline-derived CDR1 and CDR2 are SNHLY and FYNNEI. Together with reference TRBV2 and TRBJ2-4, the CDR3 gives the full variable domain: EPEVTQTPSHQVTQMGQEVILRCVPISNHLYFYWYRQILGQKVEFLVSFYNNEISEKSEIFDDQFSVERPDGSNFTLKIRSTKLEDSAMYFCASSEGVAGAKNIQYFGAGTRLSVL.

V and J are TRBV1 and TRBJ2-7; the D segment call TRBD2 is taken from the table without a DNA check. TRBV1 is listed as a pseudogene. The CDR3 is 18 residues long. The CDR3: CTSSQDLSGMTLYYEQYF. CDR3 coding DNA: TGCACCAGCAGCCAAGATCTTTCGGGGATGACTCTCTACTACGAGCAGTACTTC.

The rearrangement links TRBV2 to TRBJ2-7, with D possibly being TRBD2 (6 bases). The CDR3 consists of 16 residues. Germline CDR1 is SNHLY and CDR2 is FYNNEI. The ends were cut back, 2 bases at V and 5 bases at J, with 19 bases in the middle. The CDR3 protein is CASSELIGRGGNEQYF. CDR3 sequence (DNA): TGTGCCAGCAGTGAATTAATCGGTCGGGGAGGTAACGAGCAGTACTTC.

V usage is TRBV7-9 and J usage is TRBJ1-4; 9 bases fit TRBD1. Germline trimming cut 7 bases from V and 5 bases from J; bases unmatched to any gene: 8. Germline lookup yields CDR1 SEHNR and CDR2 FQNEAQ (reference sequence). This CDR3 comprises 15 residues. CDR3 nucleotides: TGTGCCAGCACCCTGGCCGGGACAGGGAATGAAAAACTGTTTTTT. Protein: CASTLAGTGNEKLFF.

This chain joins TRBV2 and TRBJ1-6; 7 bases are a match to TRBD1. The CDR3 sequence is 15 residues long. V lost 6 bases, J lost 7 bases, and 9 bases stayed unmatched. Germline V gives CDR1 SNHLY, CDR2 FYNNEI. CDR3 DNA sequence: TGTGCCAGCAGGTGGGACAGCCTCCAGAATTCACCCCTCCACTTT. Translated: CASRWDSLQNSPLHF.

This rearrangement joins TRBV7-2 to TRBJ1-5, with D perhaps TRBD1 (6 bases). The V gene lost 4 bases and the J gene lost 2 bases, with 12 bases spanning the gap. The CDR3 extends over 15 amino acids. Germline V CDR1 and CDR2: SGHTA, FQGNSA. The CDR3 nucleotides read TGTGCCAGCAGCTCGCAGGGGTCGGGCAATCAGCCCCAGCATTTT. Translated: CASSSQGSGNQPQHF.

This rearrangement joins TRBV7-8 to TRBJ1-3; D is undetermined. The CDR3 is made up of 16 amino acids. The V gene's germline CDR1 is SGHVS and CDR2 FQNEAQ. Trimming cost V 3 bases and J 6 bases, with 18 bases left between them. CDR3 amino acids: CASSLLDPGRANTIYF. The DNA of the CDR3 is TGTGCCAGCAGCTTGCTAGACCCGGGGAGGGCAAACACCATATATTTT.

The chain joins TRBV30 to TRBJ1-2; 7 bases agree with TRBD1. This CDR3 is built from 17 residues. V gave up 0 bases and J gave up 2 bases; unmatched junction bases: 12. Per the germline V gene, CDR1 is GTSNPN and CDR2 is SVGIG (reference sequence). CDR3 sequence: CAWSVNLGTVVNYGYTF. CDR3 sequence (DNA): TGTGCCTGGAGTGTAAATCTAGGGACAGTGGTCAACTATGGCTACACCTTC. Drawing the rest from reference TRBV30 and TRBJ1-2, the complete variable domain is SQTIHQWPATLVQPVGSPLSLECTVEGTSNPNLYWYRQAAGRGLQLLFYSVGIGQISSEVPQNLSASRPQDRQFILSSKKLLLSDSGFYLCAWSVNLGTVVNYGYTFGSGTRLTVV.

V gene TRBV7-2 combines with J gene TRBJ2-7; 11 bases are a match to TRBD1. The CDR3 loop spans 16 amino acids. The germline gives CDR1 SGHTA, CDR2 FQGNSA. With V trimmed by 4 bases and J by 4 bases, 9 bases remained unmatched. The DNA of the CDR3 is TGTGCCAGCAGCTCTGGACAGGGGGCGGGGATTTACGAGCAGTACTTC. Translating it yields CASSSGQGAGIYEQYF.